A single sample gave rise to the 20 T cell receptor beta chains below, sequenced in a study of CD8 T cells in Susac syndrome. Random hexamers were used to reverse transcribe about 0.5 to 1 ug of RNA. TCRdb independently ran MiXCR on the immunoSEQ multiplex PCR reads; one entry per CDR3 protein. The sample has 130,000 or so distinct CDR3 sequences; around 95% are singletons. Sequencing was done on a sample of CD4+ T cells from PBMCs. The source is a human donor with multiple sclerosis.

The chain carries TRBV20-1 and TRBJ1-5, with D perhaps TRBD1 (5 bases). The V gene lost 3 bases and the J gene lost 0 bases, with 9 bases spanning the gap. This CDR3 spans 14 amino acids. The germline V gene has CDR1 DFQATT and CDR2 SNEGSKA (reference sequence). CDR3 residues: CSARLGVSNQPQHF. The CDR3 DNA reads as TGCAGTGCTAGGTTGGGGGTTAGCAATCAGCCCCAGCATTTT.

J is TRBJ2-7 and V is TRBV4-2, with 9 bases aligning to TRBD2. Trimming at V came to 0 bases and at J to 3 bases, leaving 6 bases not matched to a gene. The length of the CDR3 is 16 residues. Germline CDR1 LGHNA, CDR2 YNFKEQ. The CDR3 reads CASSQEGGRAYYEQYF. CDR3 bases: TGTGCCAGCAGCCAAGAAGGCGGGAGGGCCTACTACGAGCAGTACTTC.

The chain has TRBV7-2 and TRBJ2-5; TRBD2 matches 7 bases. This CDR3 has 14 residues. Trimming at V came to 3 bases and at J to 2 bases, leaving 3 bases not matched to a gene. From germline, CDR1 is SGHTA and CDR2 FQGNSA. The CDR3 DNA is TGTGCCAGCAGCTTGGCGGGGGTACAAGAGACCCAGTACTTC. Encoded protein: CASSLAGVQETQYF. The full variable domain, completed using reference TRBV7-2 and TRBJ2-5, is GAGVSQSPSNKVTEKGKDVELRCDPISGHTALYWYRQSLGQGLEFLIYFQGNSAPDKSGLPSDRFSAERTGGSVSTLTIQRTQQEDSAVYLCASSLAGVQETQYFGPGTRLLVL.

The chain has TRBV5-1 and TRBJ2-7; 7 bases are shared with TRBD1. Losses at the gene ends were 2 bases for V and 1 base for J; bases not matched to a gene: 3. The germline V gene has CDR1 SGHRS and CDR2 YFSETQ. The CDR3 length is 14 residues. This CDR3 reads CASSFTQGSYEQYF. The CDR3, as DNA: TGCGCCAGCAGCTTCACACAGGGGTCCTACGAGCAGTACTTC.

The CDR3 sequence is CASTLAGSRTDTQYF. CDR3 in DNA: TGTGCCAGCACCCTAGCGGGATCTCGCACAGATACGCAGTATTTT. The genes are TRBV6-5 and TRBJ2-3, with 9 bases fitting TRBD2. This CDR3 has 15 amino acids. V was clipped by 7 bases and J by 1 base; unmatched bases: 6. CDR1 is MNHEY, CDR2 SVGAGI, per germline.

This clonotype appeared once. DNA of the CDR3: TGCAGTGCTAGGGGCACTAGCGGGGGGTACAATGAGCAGTTCTTC. Amino acid sequence: CSARGTSGGYNEQFF. The chain links TRBV20-1 to TRBJ2-1; TRBD2 agrees at 12 bases. V was pared by 3 bases and J by 4 bases, with 4 bases of the junction left unmatched. The CDR3 sequence is 15 residues long. Germline-derived CDR1 and CDR2 are DFQATT and SNEGSKA (reference sequence).

The chain links TRBV30 to TRBJ1-1; unclear D gene. The V end was cut by 8 bases, the J end by 2 bases, with 18 bases between. The germline CDR1 and CDR2 sequences are GTSNPN and SVGIG (reference sequence). There are 14 residues in the CDR3. CDR3 sequence (DNA): TGTGCCGGGAAGGCGGGAAGAAAAAACACTGAAGCTTTCTTT. Encoded protein: CAGKAGRKNTEAFF.

The chain is built from TRBV28 and TRBJ2-5; D is perhaps TRBD2 (5 bases). Germline CDR1 reads MDHEN; CDR2 reads SYDVKM. The CDR3 runs 14 residues. V shed 6 bases and J shed 5 bases, with 16 bases lying between them. The CDR3 sequence: CASSPSLGSETQYF. In nucleotides, the CDR3 is TGTGCCAGCAGCCCTTCCTTGGGGAGCGAGACCCAGTACTTC.

This chain uses TRBV30 with TRBJ1-5, with 7 bases aligning to TRBD1. The CDR3 runs to 16 residues. Germline-derived CDR1 and CDR2 are GTSNPN and SVGIG (reference sequence). V trimming: 1 base; J trimming: 2 bases; junction bases outside the gene matches: 8. The CDR3: CAWSARGQSRNQPQHF. The CDR3, as DNA: TGTGCCTGGAGTGCAAGGGGACAGAGCCGCAATCAGCCCCAGCATTTT.

This chain uses TRBV7-6 with TRBJ2-5, with D perhaps TRBD2 (5 bases). This CDR3 has 13 amino acids. Trimming removed 4 bases at V and 5 bases at J, with 11 bases between. Germline CDR1 SGHVS, CDR2 FNYEAQ. This chain's CDR3 is CASSSRVRETQYF. The DNA for the CDR3 is TGTGCCAGCAGCTCGCGGGTTCGGGAGACCCAGTACTTC.

This chain joins TRBV28 and TRBJ2-7; tentative D call: TRBD1 (6 bases). The germline gives CDR1 MDHEN, CDR2 SYDVKM. Trimming cost V 7 bases and J 3 bases, with 10 bases left between them. This CDR3 has 12 residues. The DNA of the CDR3 is TGTGCCAGCAACGGACAGCTCTACGAGCAGTACTTC. This gives the protein CASNGQLYEQYF.

The genes are TRBV2 and TRBJ2-3; TRBD2 matches at 13 bases. The CDR3 runs to 16 residues. The V segment lost 4 bases and the J segment 5 bases; nucleotides outside the gene matches: 6. The germline V gene encodes CDR1 SNHLY and CDR2 FYNNEI. In DNA, the CDR3 is TGTGCCAGCAGTGGTGGACTAGCGGGAGTTGTAGATACGCAGTATTTT. Translated: CASSGGLAGVVDTQYF.

The chain links TRBV18 to TRBJ2-7; 8 nucleotides align to TRBD1. CDR1 and CDR2 from the germline V gene are KGHSH and LQKENI. The trim removed 2 bases at V and 3 bases at J, leaving 6 bases unmatched. The CDR3 sequence is 15 residues long. The CDR3 protein is CASSPLDRADYEQYF. The CDR3 DNA reads as TGTGCCAGCTCACCATTGGACAGGGCGGACTACGAGCAGTACTTC.

The V and J genes are TRBV20-1 and TRBJ2-1; TRBD2 agrees at 12 bases. This CDR3 comprises 16 residues. V was pared by 3 bases and J by 8 bases, with 11 bases of the junction left unmatched. Germline CDR1 DFQATT, CDR2 SNEGSKA (reference sequence). The CDR3 protein is CSASKASGRASHEQFF. In DNA, the CDR3 is TGCAGTGCTAGTAAGGCTAGCGGGAGGGCGAGTCATGAGCAGTTCTTC.

The rearrangement uses TRBV7-6 and TRBJ1-1; no clear D gene. Trimming pared 6 bases from V and 0 bases from J, leaving 17 bases between. The CDR3 covers 16 residues. Germline CDR1 SGHVS, CDR2 FNYEAQ. The CDR3 sequence: CASRPPSGDLNTEAFF. The CDR3 nucleotides are TGTGCCAGCAGGCCTCCTTCTGGAGATCTGAACACTGAAGCTTTCTTT.

The V and J genes are TRBV29-1 and TRBJ2-7; 9 bases are shared with TRBD2. V shed 6 bases, J shed 1 base, and the junction held 7 bases outside the gene matches. CDR3 length: 14 residues. Germline assignment: CDR1 SQVTM and CDR2 ANQGSEA. CDR3 nucleotide sequence: TGCAGCGTCCTAAGCGGGAGGTTGTCCTACGAGCAGTACTTC. Translated, it gives CSVLSGRLSYEQYF.

This chain connects TRBV5-1 to TRBJ1-6, with TRBD1 matching 8 bases. V was pared by 0 bases and J by 2 bases, with 7 bases of the junction left unmatched. The CDR3 has 18 residues. The germline gives CDR1 SGHRS, CDR2 YFSETQ. The CDR3: CASSLGGRGPTYNSPLHF. CDR3 sequence (DNA): TGCGCCAGCAGCTTGGGAGGCAGGGGGCCTACCTATAATTCACCCCTCCACTTT. Looking up the rest from reference TRBV5-1 and TRBJ1-6 gives the full variable domain: KAGVTQTPRYLIKTRGQQVTLSCSPISGHRSVSWYQQTPGQGLQFLFEYFSETQRNKGNFPGRFSGRQFSNSRSEMNVSTLELGDSALYLCASSLGGRGPTYNSPLHFGNGTRLTVT.

The V call is TRBV24-1, the J call TRBJ2-7; 7 bases are shared with TRBD2. Germline trimming cut 6 bases from V and 0 bases from J; bases unmatched to any gene: 7. The germline V gene encodes CDR1 KGHDR and CDR2 SFDVKD. This CDR3 has 15 residues. CDR3 sequence (DNA): TGTGCCACCAGTTCAGCGGGGCAGAGCTCCTACGAGCAGTACTTC. It codes for CATSSAGQSSYEQYF.

This chain joins TRBV28 and TRBJ2-7; possible D gene TRBD1, 6 bases. Trimming took off 5 bases at V and 6 bases at J, with 23 bases between the two ends. This CDR3 has 16 residues. Per the germline V gene, CDR1 is MDHEN and CDR2 is SYDVKM. In DNA, the CDR3 is TGTGCCAGCAGTCCAGGGGTTTCTAGTATTCTGCGCGAGCAGTACTTC. Its translation: CASSPGVSSILREQYF. The full variable domain, its missing parts supplied by reference TRBV28 and TRBJ2-7, is DVKVTQSSRYLVKRTGEKVFLECVQDMDHENMFWYRQDPGLGLRLIYFSYDVKMKEKGDIPEGYSVSREKKERFSLILESASTNQTSMYLCASSPGVSSILREQYFGPGTRLTVT.

This clonotype was seen more than once but under ten times. V usage is TRBV19 and J usage is TRBJ1-1; D ambiguous. This CDR3 is built from 11 residues. Germline V gene sequence: CDR1 LNHDA, CDR2 SQIVND (reference sequence). V gave up 4 bases and J gave up 5 bases, with 5 bases separating them. CDR3 in DNA: TGTGCCAGTAGTAGGTTGACTGAAGCTTTCTTT. Translated, it gives CASSRLTEAFF.